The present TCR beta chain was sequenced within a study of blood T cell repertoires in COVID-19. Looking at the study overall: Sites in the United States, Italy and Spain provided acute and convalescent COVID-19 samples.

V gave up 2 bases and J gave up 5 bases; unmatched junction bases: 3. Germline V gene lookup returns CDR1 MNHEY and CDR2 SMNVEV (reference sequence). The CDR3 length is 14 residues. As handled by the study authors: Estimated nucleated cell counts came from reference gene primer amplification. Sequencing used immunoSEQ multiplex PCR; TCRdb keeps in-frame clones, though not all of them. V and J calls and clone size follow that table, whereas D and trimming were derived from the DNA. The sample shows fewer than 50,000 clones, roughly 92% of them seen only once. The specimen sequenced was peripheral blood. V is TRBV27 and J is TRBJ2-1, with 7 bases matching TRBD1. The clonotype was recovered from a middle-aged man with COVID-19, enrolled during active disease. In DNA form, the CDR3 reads TGTGCCAGCAGTTTAGGGACAGTGAACAATGAGCAGTTCTTC. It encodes CASSLGTVNNEQFF.